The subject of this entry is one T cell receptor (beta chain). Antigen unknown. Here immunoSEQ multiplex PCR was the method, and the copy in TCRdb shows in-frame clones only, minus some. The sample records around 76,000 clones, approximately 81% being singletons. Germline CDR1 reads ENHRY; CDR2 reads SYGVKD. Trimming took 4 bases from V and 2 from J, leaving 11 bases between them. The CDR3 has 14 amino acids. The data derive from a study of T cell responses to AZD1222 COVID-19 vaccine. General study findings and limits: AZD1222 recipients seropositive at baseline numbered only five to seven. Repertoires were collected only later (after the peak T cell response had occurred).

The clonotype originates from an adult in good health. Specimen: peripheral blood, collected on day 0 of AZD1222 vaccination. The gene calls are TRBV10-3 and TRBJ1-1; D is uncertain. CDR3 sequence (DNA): TGTGCCATCAGTGCGGTGGGCTACAACACTGAAGCTTTCTTT. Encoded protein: CAISAVGYNTEAFF.